This T cell receptor (beta chain) is from a study of OX40 agonist ivuxolimab in advanced cancers. Study-level background: Cancers in dose escalation were hepatocellular, melanoma, renal cell and head and neck.

This clone was seen a single time. V lost 2 bases and J lost 3; bases outside the gene matches: 10. The CDR3 sequence is 17 residues long. Per germline, CDR1 SGHVS and CDR2 FQNEAQ. Sequencing used immunoSEQ multiplex PCR; TCRdb keeps in-frame clones, though not all of them. The sample has tens of thousands of clones, 80% to 90% seen once. This clonotype was obtained from an adult with an advanced solid tumor such as melanoma, head and neck, liver or kidney cancer. Sequenced material: CD4+ or CD8+ T cells sorted from blood, taken in a trial of the OX40 agonist ivuxolimab. This rearrangement joins TRBV7-8 to TRBJ1-5, with TRBD1 matching 7 bases. CDR3 bases: TGTGCCAGCAGCTTAAACAGGGGACGGAGACCCAATCAGCCCCAGCATTTT. Amino acids: CASSLNRGRRPNQPQHF. The whole variable domain, remainder taken from reference TRBV7-8 and TRBJ1-5, is GAGVSQSPRYKVAKRGQDVALRCDPISGHVSLFWYQQALGQGPEFLTYFQNEAQLDKSGLPSDRFFAERPEGSVSTLKIQRTQQEDSAVYLCASSLNRGRRPNQPQHFGDGTRLSIL.